The next 32 T cell receptor beta chains were all read from a single sample in a study of shared clonotypes between healthy human individuals. The assay was immunoSEQ multiplex PCR, and TCRdb's table has in-frame clones only and misses some. The data contain 2 million to 2.5 million clones, 95% of them singletons. Specimen: naive CD4+ T cells sorted from blood. Described subset: CD45RA+ positively selected. These receptor sequences come from a man younger than 35 in good health.

The rearrangement uses TRBV28 and TRBJ2-7; 9 bases fit TRBD2. J was trimmed by 4 bases and V by 6 bases; bases with no gene match: 10. CDR1 is MDHEN and CDR2 is SYDVKM in the germline V gene. The CDR3 spans 15 residues. CDR3 loop: CASRGGGASGYEQYF. Here the CDR3 DNA reads TGTGCCAGCAGAGGCGGGGGGGCGTCTGGGTACGAGCAGTACTTC.

This clone was seen once. The chain couples TRBV19 to TRBJ1-5; the D gene is possibly TRBD1 (5 bases). The V end was cut by 3 bases, the J end by 5 bases, with 8 bases between. The CDR3 length is 13 residues. The germline V gene has CDR1 LNHDA and CDR2 SQIVND (reference sequence). The CDR3 DNA reads TGTGCCAGTAGTATGGACACCCATCAGCCCCAGCATTTT. The encoded protein is CASSMDTHQPQHF.

The J gene is TRBJ2-3, the V gene TRBV2, with D possibly TRBD1 on 6 matching bases. From germline, CDR1 is SNHLY and CDR2 FYNNEI. The CDR3 spans 15 residues. Between the trimmed V and J ends, which lost 8 bases and 0 bases, there was a span of 15 bases. This CDR3 is CASEDLTGSTDTQYF. The CDR3, as DNA: TGTGCCAGCGAAGATTTGACAGGAAGCACAGATACGCAGTATTTT.

The chain employs TRBV27 and TRBJ1-2; D gene uncertain. Germline CDR1 and CDR2: MNHEY and SMNVEV (reference sequence). This CDR3 has 14 residues. Trimming removed 7 bases at V and 3 bases at J, with 15 bases between. CDR3 residues: CASNPGGSYYGYTF. CDR3 sequence (DNA): TGTGCCAGCAACCCAGGCGGGAGCTACTATGGCTACACCTTC.

The genes are TRBV30 and TRBJ2-3, with D possibly TRBD2 on 6 matching bases. The CDR3 spans 14 residues. Germline V gives CDR1 GTSNPN, CDR2 SVGIG (reference sequence). Trimming pared 0 bases from V and 5 bases from J, leaving 12 bases between. CDR3 sequence reads: CAWSVGGKLDTQYF. DNA for the CDR3: TGTGCCTGGAGTGTGGGCGGGAAATTAGATACGCAGTATTTT.

The chain has TRBV2 and TRBJ1-5; 8 bases align to TRBD1. V shed 4 bases, J shed 6 bases, and the junction held 8 bases outside the gene matches. In germline, CDR1 is SNHLY, CDR2 FYNNEI. The CDR3 sequence is 15 residues long. The CDR3 sequence: CASSGTGTGSQPQHF. In DNA, the CDR3 is TGTGCCAGCAGTGGGACCGGGACAGGATCTCAGCCCCAGCATTTT.

This clone was recorded a few times. The rearrangement links TRBV9 to TRBJ2-7; D is unresolved. This CDR3 contains 13 residues. Trimming removed 0 bases from V and 7 bases from J, with 11 bases in between. Germline lookup yields CDR1 SGDLS and CDR2 YYNGEE. CDR3 residues: CASSVEVGFEQYF. CDR3 nucleotide sequence: TGTGCCAGCAGCGTAGAGGTAGGGTTTGAGCAGTACTTC.

The chain couples TRBV20-1 to TRBJ1-3; D is undetermined. The germline V gene encodes CDR1 DFQATT and CDR2 SNEGSKA (reference sequence). Trimming took off 2 bases at V and 6 bases at J, with 5 bases between the two ends. This CDR3 is 11 amino acids long. CDR3 nucleotides: TGCAGTGCTAGAAACGCAAACACCATATATTTT. It codes for CSARNANTIYF.

The chain links TRBV7-2 to TRBJ1-6; 8 positions agree with TRBD1. The CDR3 length is 14 residues. V lost 2 bases and J lost 10; bases outside the gene matches: 4. CDR1 is SGHTA and CDR2 is FQGNSA in the germline V gene. The CDR3 loop is CASSLSGGRSPLHF. CDR3 DNA: TGTGCCAGCAGCTTATCAGGGGGCAGGTCACCCCTCCACTTT.

The chain employs TRBV5-1 and TRBJ1-1; 8 bases align to TRBD1. The V gene end was trimmed by 4 bases and the J gene end by 5 bases; junction bases not matched to a gene: 10. The CDR3 is 15 residues long. The V gene's germline CDR1 is SGHRS and CDR2 YFSETQ. CDR3 in DNA: TGCGCCAGCAGCGGGGACTCAGGGGGCGGTACTGAAGCTTTCTTT. It encodes CASSGDSGGGTEAFF.

The V call is TRBV6-5, the J call TRBJ1-2, with 7 bases aligning to TRBD1. This CDR3 has 13 residues. The germline CDR1 and CDR2 sequences are MNHEY and SVGAGI. The trim removed 6 bases at V and 2 bases at J, leaving 3 bases unmatched. CDR3 region: CASRKTGNYGYTF. The CDR3 bases are TGTGCCAGCAGGAAGACAGGGAACTATGGCTACACCTTC.

V gene TRBV9 combines with J gene TRBJ1-5; 9 bases line up with TRBD1. V shed 4 bases and J 3 bases; nucleotides not matched to a gene: 17. CDR3 length: 19 residues. CDR1 is SGDLS and CDR2 is YYNGEE in the germline V gene. The DNA of the CDR3 is TGTGCCAGCAGCATCCCGGGCCTACCCCGGGACAGGGTCAATCAGCCCCAGCATTTT. As protein: CASSIPGLPRDRVNQPQHF.

V gene TRBV6-1 combines with J gene TRBJ1-5, with D possibly TRBD1 on 6 matching bases. The CDR3 contains 14 residues. Trimming removed 2 bases from V and 4 bases from J, with 9 bases in between. Germline CDR1 and CDR2: MNHNS and SASEGT. CDR3: CASSEIQGNQPQHF. In DNA, the CDR3 is TGTGCCAGCAGTGAAATACAGGGAAATCAGCCCCAGCATTTT.

The sample holds a few counts of this clone. The CDR3 reads CASSLAQDRYGYTF. The CDR3 nucleotides are TGTGCCAGTAGTCTAGCGCAGGATCGCTATGGCTACACCTTC. V gene TRBV19 combines with J gene TRBJ1-2; no definite D call. The ends were cut back, 5 bases at V and 4 bases at J, with 14 bases in the middle. Germline CDR1 LNHDA, CDR2 SQIVND (reference sequence). This CDR3 has 14 amino acids.

CDR3 in DNA: TGCGCCAGCAGCTCCTCAGGGGGCGCCTATGGCTACACCTTC. It specifies CASSSSGGAYGYTF. This sequence joins TRBV5-1 and TRBJ1-2, with 8 bases matching TRBD1. The CDR3 loop spans 14 amino acids. The V segment lost 3 bases and the J segment 4 bases; nucleotides outside the gene matches: 5. The germline gives CDR1 SGHRS, CDR2 YFSETQ. Full variable domain (rest looked up from reference TRBV5-1 and TRBJ1-2): KAGVTQTPRYLIKTRGQQVTLSCSPISGHRSVSWYQQTPGQGLQFLFEYFSETQRNKGNFPGRFSGRQFSNSRSEMNVSTLELGDSALYLCASSSSGGAYGYTFGSGTRLTVV.

This clone was detected once. The chain carries TRBV2 and TRBJ1-4; no firm D call. The germline CDR1 and CDR2 sequences are SNHLY and FYNNEI. The V end was cut by 4 bases, the J end by 5 bases, with 20 bases between. This CDR3 contains 17 residues. CDR3 DNA sequence: TGTGCCAGCAGTGTGGAGATGGTGGGGTGGCCCAATGAAAAACTGTTTTTT. Protein product: CASSVEMVGWPNEKLFF. The full variable domain, completed using reference TRBV2 and TRBJ1-4, is EPEVTQTPSHQVTQMGQEVILRCVPISNHLYFYWYRQILGQKVEFLVSFYNNEISEKSEIFDDQFSVERPDGSNFTLKIRSTKLEDSAMYFCASSVEMVGWPNEKLFFGSGTQLSVL.

This clone was seen only once. The rearrangement uses TRBV6-5 and TRBJ1-2, with no clear D. The germline V and J ends were trimmed by 0 bases and 7 bases, with 15 bases remaining between them. In germline, CDR1 is MNHEY, CDR2 SVGAGI. The CDR3 length is 15 residues. The CDR3 region has the DNA TGTGCCAGCAGTTACTCGTCTGTGGACGATTTTGGCTACACCTTC. Residues: CASSYSSVDDFGYTF.

The rearrangement joins TRBV28 to TRBJ1-2, with a weak D call TRBD1 (5 bases). Germline V gene sequence: CDR1 MDHEN, CDR2 SYDVKM. This CDR3 spans 15 amino acids. V lost 10 bases to trimming and J lost 4 bases, with 22 bases between them. CDR3 sequence reads: CATRRGGNLGYGYTF. The DNA for the CDR3 is TGTGCCACCCGCCGGGGGGGGAACCTTGGCTATGGCTACACCTTC.

As regards this clone: Other DNA sequences in the sample encode the same CDR3. The rearrangement joins TRBV10-3 to TRBJ1-6, with D maybe TRBD1 (6 bases). The CDR3 runs 14 residues. Germline values: CDR1 ENHRY, CDR2 SYGVKD. V was trimmed by 4 bases and J by 3 bases, leaving 7 bases between them. CDR3 sequence (DNA): TGTGCCATCAGTGGGACAGACTATAATTCACCCCTCCACTTT. It is translated as CAISGTDYNSPLHF.

CDR3 sequence reads: CASSPQGMGTEAFF. DNA of the CDR3: TGTGCCAGCAGCCCCCAGGGTATGGGCACTGAAGCTTTCTTT. The V gene is TRBV7-8, the J gene TRBJ1-1; possible D gene TRBD1, 5 bases. Germline CDR1 and CDR2: SGHVS and FQNEAQ. V was trimmed by 5 bases and J by 4 bases, leaving 14 bases between them. CDR3 length: 14 amino acids.

This rearrangement joins TRBV30 to TRBJ2-1; TRBD2 might be the D (5 bases). Looked up from germline, CDR1 is GTSNPN and CDR2 is SVGIG (reference sequence). The CDR3 runs 15 residues. V was pared by 1 base and J by 0 bases, with 10 bases between. Here the CDR3 DNA reads TGTGCCTGGAGTGCGAAGCGGAGCTCCTACAATGAGCAGTTCTTC. Translation: CAWSAKRSSYNEQFF.

The rearrangement links TRBV18 to TRBJ1-5; D uncertain. This CDR3 is 13 amino acids long. The germline V gene has CDR1 KGHSH and CDR2 LQKENI. V lost 5 bases, J lost 5 bases, and 10 bases lay in between. DNA for the CDR3: TGTGCCAGCTCATCGGGCGCCTATCAGCCCCAGCATTTT. This gives the protein CASSSGAYQPQHF.

This clone was seen only once. As DNA, the CDR3 is TGCGCCAGCAGCTTAAGGCCGGGAGGGCCTTCAGATACGCAGTATTTT. This encodes CASSLRPGGPSDTQYF. The rearrangement uses TRBV5-1 and TRBJ2-3, with 8 bases matching TRBD2. V lost 2 bases and J lost 4; bases outside the gene matches: 9. The germline V gene encodes CDR1 SGHRS and CDR2 YFSETQ. The CDR3 length is 16 residues. The variable domain in full, with the rest retrieved from reference TRBV5-1 and TRBJ2-3, is KAGVTQTPRYLIKTRGQQVTLSCSPISGHRSVSWYQQTPGQGLQFLFEYFSETQRNKGNFPGRFSGRQFSNSRSEMNVSTLELGDSALYLCASSLRPGGPSDTQYFGPGTRLTVL.

V and J are TRBV11-2 and TRBJ2-2, with D possibly TRBD2 on 6 matching bases. The CDR3 contains 13 residues. With 5 bases removed from V and 7 bases from J, the gap between germline ends came to 11 bases. The germline V gene has CDR1 SGHAT and CDR2 FQNNGV. The CDR3 DNA is TGTGCCAGCAGCCCAGGACTATTCGGGGAGCTGTTTTTT. It yields the protein CASSPGLFGELFF. Complete variable domain (other parts from reference TRBV11-2 and TRBJ2-2): EAGVAQSPRYKIIEKRQSVAFWCNPISGHATLYWYQQILGQGPKLLIQFQNNGVVDDSQLPKDRFSAERLKGVDSTLKIQPAKLEDSAVYLCASSPGLFGELFFGEGSRLTVL.

The CDR3 sequence is CASSFSGSRADTQYF. DNA of the CDR3: TGTGCCAGCAGCTTTAGCGGGAGTCGTGCAGATACGCAGTATTTT. The V call is TRBV7-2, the J call TRBJ2-3, with 9 nucleotides matching TRBD2. This CDR3 has 15 amino acids. Germline CDR1 SGHTA, CDR2 FQGNSA. J gave up 4 bases and V 3 bases, and 5 bases lay outside the gene matches.

This rearrangement joins TRBV2 to TRBJ2-1; the match to TRBD2 covers 9 bases. Germline trimming cut 7 bases from V and 5 bases from J; bases unmatched to any gene: 12. The CDR3 is 16 residues long. Germline assignment: CDR1 SNHLY and CDR2 FYNNEI. Here the CDR3 DNA reads TGTGCCAGCACCAGAGGGGCGGGAGGGTACGACAATGAGCAGTTCTTC. Its translation is CASTRGAGGYDNEQFF.

The chain is built from TRBV19 and TRBJ2-6; 8 bases match TRBD1. The ends lost 7 bases at V and 1 base at J; junction bases unmatched: 12. The CDR3 is 18 amino acids. CDR1 is LNHDA, CDR2 SQIVND, per germline (reference sequence). The CDR3 region is CASNFWGQAFSGANVLTF. CDR3 in DNA: TGTGCCAGTAATTTTTGGGGACAGGCCTTTTCTGGGGCCAACGTCCTGACTTTC.

V and J are TRBV28 and TRBJ1-2; 10 nucleotides align to TRBD1. The V gene end was trimmed by 5 bases and the J gene end by 7 bases; junction bases not matched to a gene: 4. CDR3 length: 13 amino acids. The germline V gene has CDR1 MDHEN and CDR2 SYDVKM. The CDR3 spells CASSGRDRGGYTF. The CDR3 DNA reads as TGTGCCAGCAGTGGAAGGGACAGGGGTGGCTACACCTTC.

The sample holds one count of this clone. The rearrangement links TRBV7-9 to TRBJ1-1; no definite D call. Trimming took 3 bases from V and 5 from J, leaving 7 bases between them. There are 12 residues in the CDR3. Germline-derived CDR1 and CDR2 are SEHNR and FQNEAQ (reference sequence). CDR3 DNA: TGTGCCAGCAGCTTCCCATGGACTGAAGCTTTCTTT. Its protein is CASSFPWTEAFF.

This clone has a single count. The gene calls are TRBV5-1 and TRBJ2-7; the match to TRBD2 covers 11 bases. Unmatched junction bases numbered 13, after V lost 4 bases and J lost 4 bases. CDR1 and CDR2 from the germline V gene are SGHRS and YFSETQ. The CDR3 consists of 17 residues. CDR3 coding DNA: TGCGCCAGCAGCCGGACAGGGCTAGCGGGAGGTCGGTACGAGCAGTACTTC. Protein sequence: CASSRTGLAGGRYEQYF.

In DNA form, the CDR3 reads TGTGCCAGCTCACTTTTACCGGACAGTTACTCCTACGAGCAGTACTTC. It is translated as CASSLLPDSYSYEQYF. The chain is built from TRBV18 and TRBJ2-7; possible D gene TRBD1, 6 bases. V was cut by 4 bases and J by 0 bases, with 16 bases left in between. This CDR3 is 16 amino acids long. CDR1 is KGHSH, CDR2 LQKENI, per germline.

This clone has just a few counts. This same CDR3 is encoded by further DNA sequences in the sample. The gene calls are TRBV5-1 and TRBJ2-3; TRBD2 matches at 10 bases. V was pared by 0 bases and J by 1 base, with 2 bases of the junction left unmatched. The germline gives CDR1 SGHRS, CDR2 YFSETQ. This CDR3 contains 16 residues. The CDR3 DNA follows: TGCGCCAGCAGCTTGGTCCTAGCGGGGGGCACAGATACGCAGTATTTT. It translates to CASSLVLAGGTDTQYF.